This T cell receptor (beta chain) derives from a study of T cells in Graves' hyperthyroidism and ophthalmopathy. Across the whole study: Peripheral blood was taken when the disease was first diagnosed, before any treatment began.

Regions amplified from RNA transcripts were the TCR beta CDR3 regions. HTBI primers were employed in a first-round RT-PCR of the TCR CDR3. MiXCR was run by TCRdb on the multiplex PCR reads, yielding one entry per CDR3 protein. The sample lists approximately 400,000 distinct CDR3 sequences, around 15% seen once, with approximately 27% in the top ten. Findings and limits, study-wide: Stable hyperthyroidism was separated from ophthalmopathy by a model based on 13 V-J features.

V shed 7 bases and J 3 bases; nucleotides not matched to a gene: 12. The CDR3 is 18 residues long. Clinical Activity Scores of at least 3, NOSPECS grades of at least 4 and durations under 3 months characterized ophthalmopathy patients. Cells are PBMCs isolated from roughly 9.3 ml of fresh blood. Note on this clonotype: As yet, its antigen is unknown.

Sample: blood. The V call is TRBV12-3 or TRBV12-4, the J call TRBJ2-1; 13 bases map to TRBD2. The receptor comes from a man aged 50 or older with Graves' ophthalmopathy. The CDR3 bases are TGTGCCAGCAATTCGGGGACTAGCGGGACCGGAGTCTACAATGAGCAGTTCTTC. The encoded protein is CASNSGTSGTGVYNEQFF.